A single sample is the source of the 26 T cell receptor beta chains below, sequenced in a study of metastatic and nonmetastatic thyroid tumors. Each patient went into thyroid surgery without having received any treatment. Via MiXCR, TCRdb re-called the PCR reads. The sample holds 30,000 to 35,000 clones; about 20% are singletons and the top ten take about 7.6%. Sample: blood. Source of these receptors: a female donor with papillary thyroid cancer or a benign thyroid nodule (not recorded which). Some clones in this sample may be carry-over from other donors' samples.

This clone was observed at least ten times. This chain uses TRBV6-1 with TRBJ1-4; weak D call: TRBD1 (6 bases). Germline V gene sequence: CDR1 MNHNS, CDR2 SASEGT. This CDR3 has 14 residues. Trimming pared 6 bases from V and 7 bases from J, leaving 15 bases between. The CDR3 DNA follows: TGTGCCAGCAGGAAACAGGGAGATATTGAAAAACTGTTTTTT. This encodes CASRKQGDIEKLFF.

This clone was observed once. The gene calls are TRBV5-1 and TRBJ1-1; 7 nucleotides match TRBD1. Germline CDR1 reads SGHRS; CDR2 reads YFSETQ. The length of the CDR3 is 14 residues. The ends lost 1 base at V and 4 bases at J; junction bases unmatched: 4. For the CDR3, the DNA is TGCGCCAGCAGCTTGAGTACAGGGGTCACTGAAGCTTTCTTT. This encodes CASSLSTGVTEAFF.

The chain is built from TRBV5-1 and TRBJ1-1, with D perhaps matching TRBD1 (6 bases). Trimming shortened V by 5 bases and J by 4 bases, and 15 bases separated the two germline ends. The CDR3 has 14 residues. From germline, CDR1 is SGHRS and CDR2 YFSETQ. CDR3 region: CASSPPNRATEAFF. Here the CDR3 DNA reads TGCGCCAGCAGTCCGCCCAACAGGGCCACTGAAGCTTTCTTT.

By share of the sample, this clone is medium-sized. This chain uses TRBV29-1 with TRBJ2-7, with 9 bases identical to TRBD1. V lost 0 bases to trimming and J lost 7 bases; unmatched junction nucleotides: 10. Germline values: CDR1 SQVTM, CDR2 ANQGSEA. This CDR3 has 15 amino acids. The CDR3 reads CSVEDQGQGLLEQYF. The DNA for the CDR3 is TGCAGCGTTGAAGATCAAGGACAGGGGCTACTTGAGCAGTACTTC.

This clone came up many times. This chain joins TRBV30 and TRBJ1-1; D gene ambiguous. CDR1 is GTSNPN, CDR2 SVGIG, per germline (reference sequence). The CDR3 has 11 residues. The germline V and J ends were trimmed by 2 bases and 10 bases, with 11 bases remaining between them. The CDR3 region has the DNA TGTGCCTGGAGTTTAGCGAGTCGAGCTTTCTTT. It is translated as CAWSLASRAFF.

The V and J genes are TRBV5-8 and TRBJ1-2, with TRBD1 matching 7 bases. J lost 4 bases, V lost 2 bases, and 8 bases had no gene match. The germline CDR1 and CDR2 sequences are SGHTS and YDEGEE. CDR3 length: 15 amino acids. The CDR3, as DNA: TGTGCCAGCAGCTTCCGCGCAGGGGGTTTCTATGGCTACACCTTC. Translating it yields CASSFRAGGFYGYTF.

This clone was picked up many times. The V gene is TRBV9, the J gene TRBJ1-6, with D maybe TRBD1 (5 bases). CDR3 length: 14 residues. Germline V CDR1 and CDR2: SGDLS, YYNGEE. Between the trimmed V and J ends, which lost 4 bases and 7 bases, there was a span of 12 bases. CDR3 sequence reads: CASSRDGSNSPLHF. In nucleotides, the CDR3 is TGTGCCAGCAGCCGGGACGGAAGCAATTCACCCCTCCACTTT.

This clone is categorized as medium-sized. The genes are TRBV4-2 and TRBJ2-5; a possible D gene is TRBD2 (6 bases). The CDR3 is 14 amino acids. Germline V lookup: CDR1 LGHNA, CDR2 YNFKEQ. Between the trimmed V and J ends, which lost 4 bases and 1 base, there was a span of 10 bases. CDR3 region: CASSLLGGQETQYF. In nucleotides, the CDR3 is TGTGCCAGCAGCCTTCTGGGGGGCCAAGAGACCCAGTACTTC.

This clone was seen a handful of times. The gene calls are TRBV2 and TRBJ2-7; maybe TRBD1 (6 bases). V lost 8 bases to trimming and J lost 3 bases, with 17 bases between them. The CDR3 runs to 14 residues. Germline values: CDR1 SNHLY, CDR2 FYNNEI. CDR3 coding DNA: TGTGCCAGCTCATGGAGACAGGACCTCTACGAGCAGTACTTC. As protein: CASSWRQDLYEQYF. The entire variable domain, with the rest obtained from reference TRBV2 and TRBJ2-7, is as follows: EPEVTQTPSHQVTQMGQEVILRCVPISNHLYFYWYRQILGQKVEFLVSFYNNEISEKSEIFDDQFSVERPDGSNFTLKIRSTKLEDSAMYFCASSWRQDLYEQYFGPGTRLTVT.

In DNA, the CDR3 is TGTGCCAGCAGTTACTCGGGGGGGGACTCCGGCCTCCACTTT. It translates to CASSYSGGDSGLHF. V and J are TRBV6-5 and TRBJ1-6; D is possibly TRBD1 (5 bases). The CDR3 extends over 14 amino acids. Germline assignment: CDR1 MNHEY and CDR2 SVGAGI. Trimming took off 0 bases at V and 15 bases at J, with 15 bases between the two ends.

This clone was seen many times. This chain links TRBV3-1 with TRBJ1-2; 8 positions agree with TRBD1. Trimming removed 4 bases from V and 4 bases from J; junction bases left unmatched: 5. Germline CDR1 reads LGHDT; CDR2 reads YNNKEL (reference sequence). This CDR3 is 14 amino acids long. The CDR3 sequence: CASSPPGQVYGYTF. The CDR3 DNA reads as TGTGCCAGCAGCCCCCCGGGACAGGTCTATGGCTACACCTTC.

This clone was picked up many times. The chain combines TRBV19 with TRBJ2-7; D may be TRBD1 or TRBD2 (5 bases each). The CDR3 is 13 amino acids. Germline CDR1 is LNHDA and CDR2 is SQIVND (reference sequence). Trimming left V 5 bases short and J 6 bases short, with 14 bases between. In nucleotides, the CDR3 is TGTGCCAGTAGTCCGGGGCCTGGGGCCGAGCAGTACTTC. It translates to CASSPGPGAEQYF. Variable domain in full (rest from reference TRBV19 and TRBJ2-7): DGGITQSPKYLFRKEGQNVTLSCEQNLNHDAMYWYRQDPGQGLRLIYYSQIVNDFQKGDIAEGYSVSREKKESFPLTVTSAQKNPTAFYLCASSPGPGAEQYFGPGTRLTVT.

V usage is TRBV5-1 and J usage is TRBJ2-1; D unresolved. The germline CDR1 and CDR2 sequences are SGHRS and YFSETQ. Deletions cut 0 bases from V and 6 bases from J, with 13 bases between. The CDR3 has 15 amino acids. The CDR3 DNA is TGCGCCAGCAGCTTGGGAGCGTGGCAGACCAATGAGCAGTTCTTC. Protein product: CASSLGAWQTNEQFF.

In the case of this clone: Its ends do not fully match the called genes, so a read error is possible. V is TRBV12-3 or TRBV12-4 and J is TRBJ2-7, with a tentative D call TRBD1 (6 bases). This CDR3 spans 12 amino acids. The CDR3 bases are TGTGCCAACAGTCGGACAGTATACGAGCAGTACTTC. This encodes CANSRTVYEQYF.

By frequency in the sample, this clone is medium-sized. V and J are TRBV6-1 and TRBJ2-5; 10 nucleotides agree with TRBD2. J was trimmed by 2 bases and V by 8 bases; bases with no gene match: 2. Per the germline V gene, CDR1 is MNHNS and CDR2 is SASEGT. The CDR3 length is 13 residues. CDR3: CASSGLAQETQYF. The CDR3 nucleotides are TGTGCCAGCTCGGGACTAGCGCAAGAGACCCAGTACTTC.

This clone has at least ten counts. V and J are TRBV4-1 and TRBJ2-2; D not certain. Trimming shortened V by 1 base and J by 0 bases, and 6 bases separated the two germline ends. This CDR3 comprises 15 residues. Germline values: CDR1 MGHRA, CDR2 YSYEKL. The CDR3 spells CASSQVRANTGELFF. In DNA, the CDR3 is TGCGCCAGCAGCCAAGTTAGAGCGAACACCGGGGAGCTGTTTTTT.

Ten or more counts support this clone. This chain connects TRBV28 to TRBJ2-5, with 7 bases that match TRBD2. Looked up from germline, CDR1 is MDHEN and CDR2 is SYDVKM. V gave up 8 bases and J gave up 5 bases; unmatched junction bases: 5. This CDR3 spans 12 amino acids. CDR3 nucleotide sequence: TGTGCCAGCGCTATGGGGGGGGAGACCCAGTACTTC. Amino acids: CASAMGGETQYF.

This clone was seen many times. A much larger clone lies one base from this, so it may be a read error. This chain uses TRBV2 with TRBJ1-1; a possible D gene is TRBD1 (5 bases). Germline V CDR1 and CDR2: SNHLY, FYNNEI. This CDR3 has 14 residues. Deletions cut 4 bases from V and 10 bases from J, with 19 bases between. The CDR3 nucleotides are TGTGCCAGCAGTGTCCAGGACATGCCCAAGGCAGCTTTCTTT. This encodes CASSVQDMPKAAFF.

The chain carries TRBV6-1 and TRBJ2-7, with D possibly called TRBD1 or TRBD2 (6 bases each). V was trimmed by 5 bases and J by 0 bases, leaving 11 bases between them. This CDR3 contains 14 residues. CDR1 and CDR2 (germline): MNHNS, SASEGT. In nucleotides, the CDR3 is TGTGCCAGCAGTCGGGGGCGGGACTCCTACGAGCAGTACTTC. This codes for CASSRGRDSYEQYF.

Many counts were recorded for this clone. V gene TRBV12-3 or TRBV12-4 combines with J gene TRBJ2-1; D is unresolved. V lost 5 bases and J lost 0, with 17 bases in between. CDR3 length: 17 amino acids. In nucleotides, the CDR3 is TGTGCCAGCAGTCAGCGCCCCAGGCCCCGCTCCTACAATGAGCAGTTCTTC. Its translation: CASSQRPRPRSYNEQFF.

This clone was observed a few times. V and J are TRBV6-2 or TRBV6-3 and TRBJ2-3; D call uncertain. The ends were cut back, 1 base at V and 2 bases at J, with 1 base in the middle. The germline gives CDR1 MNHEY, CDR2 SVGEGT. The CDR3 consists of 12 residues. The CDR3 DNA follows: TGTGCCAGCAGTTACTTCACAGATACGCAGTATTTT. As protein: CASSYFTDTQYF.

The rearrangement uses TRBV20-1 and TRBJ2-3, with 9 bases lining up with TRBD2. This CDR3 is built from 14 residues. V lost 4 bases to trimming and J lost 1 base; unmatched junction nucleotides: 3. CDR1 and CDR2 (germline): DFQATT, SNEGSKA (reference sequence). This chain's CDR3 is CSATRLAGTDTQYF. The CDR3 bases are TGCAGTGCTACCAGACTAGCGGGCACAGATACGCAGTATTTT.

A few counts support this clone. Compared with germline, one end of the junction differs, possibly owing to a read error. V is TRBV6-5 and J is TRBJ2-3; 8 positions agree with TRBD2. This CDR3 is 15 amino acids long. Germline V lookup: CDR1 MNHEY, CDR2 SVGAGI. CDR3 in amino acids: CASSDSAGEGDTQYF. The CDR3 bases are TGTGCCAGCAGTGACTCAGCGGGAGAAGGGGATACGCAGTATTTT.

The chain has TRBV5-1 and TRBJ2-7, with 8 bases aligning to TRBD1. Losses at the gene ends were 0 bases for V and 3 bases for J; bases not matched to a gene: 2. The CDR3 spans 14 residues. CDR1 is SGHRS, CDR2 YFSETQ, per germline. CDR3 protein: CASSLAGGVYEQYF. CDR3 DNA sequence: TGCGCCAGCAGCTTGGCAGGGGGCGTCTACGAGCAGTACTTC.

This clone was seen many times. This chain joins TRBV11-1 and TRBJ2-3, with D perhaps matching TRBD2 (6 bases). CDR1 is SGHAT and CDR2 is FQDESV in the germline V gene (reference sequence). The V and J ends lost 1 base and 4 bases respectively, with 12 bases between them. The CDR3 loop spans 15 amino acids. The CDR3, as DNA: TGTGCCAGCAGCTTAGTATCGGGAGCCCCAGATACGCAGTATTTT. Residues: CASSLVSGAPDTQYF.

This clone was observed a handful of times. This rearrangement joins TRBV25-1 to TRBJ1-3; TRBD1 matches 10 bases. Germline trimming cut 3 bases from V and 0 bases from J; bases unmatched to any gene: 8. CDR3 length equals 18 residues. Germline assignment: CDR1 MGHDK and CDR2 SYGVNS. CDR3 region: CASSDPRDRGSSGNTIYF. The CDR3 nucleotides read TGTGCCAGCAGTGACCCACGGGACAGGGGAAGCTCTGGAAACACCATATATTTT.